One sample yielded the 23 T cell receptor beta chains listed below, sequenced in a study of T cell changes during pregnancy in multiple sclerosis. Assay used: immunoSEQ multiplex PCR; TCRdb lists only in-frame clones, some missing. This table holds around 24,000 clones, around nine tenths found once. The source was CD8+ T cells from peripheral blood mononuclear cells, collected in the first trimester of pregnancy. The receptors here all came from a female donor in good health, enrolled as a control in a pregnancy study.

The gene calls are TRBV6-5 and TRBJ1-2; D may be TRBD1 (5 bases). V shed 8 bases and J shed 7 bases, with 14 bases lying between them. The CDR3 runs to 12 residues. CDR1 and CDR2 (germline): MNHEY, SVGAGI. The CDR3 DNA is TGTGCCAGCGGTGGATCAGGGATTGGCTACACCTTC. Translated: CASGGSGIGYTF.

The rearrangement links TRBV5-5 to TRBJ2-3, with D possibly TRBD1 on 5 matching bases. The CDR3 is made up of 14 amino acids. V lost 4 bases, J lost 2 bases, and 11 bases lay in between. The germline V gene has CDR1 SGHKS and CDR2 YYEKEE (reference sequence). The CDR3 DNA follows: TGTGCCAGCAGCGAAGGACACCTCACAGATACGCAGTATTTT. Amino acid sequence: CASSEGHLTDTQYF.

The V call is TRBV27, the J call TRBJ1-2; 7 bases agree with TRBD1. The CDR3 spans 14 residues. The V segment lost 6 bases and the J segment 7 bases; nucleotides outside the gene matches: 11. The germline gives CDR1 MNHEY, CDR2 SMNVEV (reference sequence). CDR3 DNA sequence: TGTGCCAGCAGAACCGGGACAGCGCAGGGTGGCTACACCTTC. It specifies CASRTGTAQGGYTF.

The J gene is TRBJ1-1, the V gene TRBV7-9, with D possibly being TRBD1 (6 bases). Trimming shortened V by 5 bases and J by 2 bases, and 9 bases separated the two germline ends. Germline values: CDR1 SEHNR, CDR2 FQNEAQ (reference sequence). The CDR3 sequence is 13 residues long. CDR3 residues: CASSDRLNTEAFF. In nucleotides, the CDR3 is TGTGCCAGCAGCGACAGGTTAAACACTGAAGCTTTCTTT.

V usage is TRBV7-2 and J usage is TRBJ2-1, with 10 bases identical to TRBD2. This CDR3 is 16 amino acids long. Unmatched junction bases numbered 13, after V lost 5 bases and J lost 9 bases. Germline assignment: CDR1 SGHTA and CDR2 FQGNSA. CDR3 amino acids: CASSQGGSGGLSEQFF. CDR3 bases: TGTGCCAGCAGCCAAGGGGGTAGCGGGGGGTTAAGTGAGCAGTTCTTC.

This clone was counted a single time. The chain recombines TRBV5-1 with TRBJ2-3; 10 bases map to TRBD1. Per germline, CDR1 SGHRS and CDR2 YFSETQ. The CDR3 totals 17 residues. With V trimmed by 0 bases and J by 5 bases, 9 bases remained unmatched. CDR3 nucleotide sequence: TGCGCCAGCAGCTTGGAAGGACAGGGGGGCGGGTTAGATACGCAGTATTTT. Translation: CASSLEGQGGGLDTQYF.

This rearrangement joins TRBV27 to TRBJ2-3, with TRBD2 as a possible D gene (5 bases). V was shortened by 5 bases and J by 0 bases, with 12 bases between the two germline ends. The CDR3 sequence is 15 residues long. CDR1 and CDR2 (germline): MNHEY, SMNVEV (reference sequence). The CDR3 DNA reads TGTGCCAGCAGTGTCGTGGCGGGTAGCACAGATACGCAGTATTTT. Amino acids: CASSVVAGSTDTQYF.

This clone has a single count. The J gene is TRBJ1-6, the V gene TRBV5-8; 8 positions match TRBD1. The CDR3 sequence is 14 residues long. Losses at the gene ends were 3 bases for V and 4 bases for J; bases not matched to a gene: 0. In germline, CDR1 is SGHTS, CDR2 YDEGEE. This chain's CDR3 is CASSWTGYNSPLHF. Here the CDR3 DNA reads TGTGCCAGCAGCTGGACAGGGTATAATTCACCCCTCCACTTT.

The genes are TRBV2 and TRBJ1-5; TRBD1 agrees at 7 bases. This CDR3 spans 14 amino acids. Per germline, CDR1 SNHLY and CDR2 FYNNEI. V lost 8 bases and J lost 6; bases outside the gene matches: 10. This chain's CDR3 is CASALRQGPQPQHF. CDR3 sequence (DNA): TGTGCCAGCGCCCTAAGACAGGGCCCTCAGCCCCAGCATTTT.

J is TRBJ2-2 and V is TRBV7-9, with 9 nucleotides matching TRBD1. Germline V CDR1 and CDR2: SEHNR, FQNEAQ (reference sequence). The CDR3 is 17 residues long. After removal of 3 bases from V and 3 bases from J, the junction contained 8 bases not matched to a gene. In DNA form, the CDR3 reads TGTGCCAGCAGCTTGCGGACAGGGGAATTGGACACCGGGGAGCTGTTTTTT. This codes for CASSLRTGELDTGELFF.

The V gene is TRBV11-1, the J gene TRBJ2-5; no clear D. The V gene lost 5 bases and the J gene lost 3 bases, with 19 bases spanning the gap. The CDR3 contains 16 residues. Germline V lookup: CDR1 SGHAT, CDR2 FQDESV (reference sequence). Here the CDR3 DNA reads TGTGCCAGCAGCCCCCTGGAAGCCGAGGATAAAGAGACCCAGTACTTC. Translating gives CASSPLEAEDKETQYF.

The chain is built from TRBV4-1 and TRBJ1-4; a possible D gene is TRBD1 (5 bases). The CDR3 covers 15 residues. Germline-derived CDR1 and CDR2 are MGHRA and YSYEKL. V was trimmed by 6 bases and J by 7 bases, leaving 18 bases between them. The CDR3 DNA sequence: TGCGCCAGCAGTCCCCCCGGGACTGGTCTTGAAAAACTGTTTTTT. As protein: CASSPPGTGLEKLFF.

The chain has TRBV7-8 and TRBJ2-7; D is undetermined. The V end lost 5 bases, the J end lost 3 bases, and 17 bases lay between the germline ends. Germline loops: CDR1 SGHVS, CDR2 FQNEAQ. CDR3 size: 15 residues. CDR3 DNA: TGTGCCAGCAGCCCAACCGGAGCAGCCCACTACGAGCAGTACTTC. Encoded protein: CASSPTGAAHYEQYF.

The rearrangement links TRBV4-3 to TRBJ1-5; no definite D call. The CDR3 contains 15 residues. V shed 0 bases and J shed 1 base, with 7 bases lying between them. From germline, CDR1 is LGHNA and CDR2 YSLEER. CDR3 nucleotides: TGCGCCAGCAGCCAAGAACGGGGAAGCAATCAGCCCCAGCATTTT. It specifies CASSQERGSNQPQHF.

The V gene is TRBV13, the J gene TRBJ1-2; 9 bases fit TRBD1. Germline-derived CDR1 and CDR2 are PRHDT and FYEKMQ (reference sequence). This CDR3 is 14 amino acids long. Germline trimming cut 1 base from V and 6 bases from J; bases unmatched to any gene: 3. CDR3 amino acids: CASSLAGDRDGYTF. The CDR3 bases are TGTGCCAGCAGCTTAGCGGGGGACAGGGATGGCTACACCTTC.

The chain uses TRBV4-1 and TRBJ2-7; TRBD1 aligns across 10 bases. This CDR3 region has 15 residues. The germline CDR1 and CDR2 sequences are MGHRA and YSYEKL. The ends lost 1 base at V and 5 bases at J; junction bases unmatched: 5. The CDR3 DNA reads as TGCGCCAGCAGCCAAGTAGACAGGGGGCGACACGAGCAGTACTTC. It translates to CASSQVDRGRHEQYF.

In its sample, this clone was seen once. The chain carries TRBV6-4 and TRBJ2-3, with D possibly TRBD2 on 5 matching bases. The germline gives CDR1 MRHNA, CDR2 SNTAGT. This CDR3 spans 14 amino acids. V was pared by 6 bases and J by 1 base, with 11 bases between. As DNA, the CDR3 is TGTGCCAGCAGCCTGGTGGGAGGCACAGATACGCAGTATTTT. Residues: CASSLVGGTDTQYF.

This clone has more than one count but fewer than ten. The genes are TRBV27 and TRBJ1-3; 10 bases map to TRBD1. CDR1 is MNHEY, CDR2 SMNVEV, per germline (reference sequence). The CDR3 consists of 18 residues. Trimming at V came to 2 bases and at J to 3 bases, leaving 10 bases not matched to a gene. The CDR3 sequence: CASSLEVDRGKCGNTIYF. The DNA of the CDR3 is TGTGCCAGCAGTTTAGAGGTGGACAGGGGGAAGTGTGGAAACACCATATATTTT.

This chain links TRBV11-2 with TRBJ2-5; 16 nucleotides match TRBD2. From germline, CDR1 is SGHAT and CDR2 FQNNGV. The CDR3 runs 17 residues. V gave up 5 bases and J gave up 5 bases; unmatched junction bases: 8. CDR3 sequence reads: CASSPGLAGGWFETQYF. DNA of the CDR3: TGTGCCAGCAGCCCGGGACTAGCGGGAGGGTGGTTCGAGACCCAGTACTTC.

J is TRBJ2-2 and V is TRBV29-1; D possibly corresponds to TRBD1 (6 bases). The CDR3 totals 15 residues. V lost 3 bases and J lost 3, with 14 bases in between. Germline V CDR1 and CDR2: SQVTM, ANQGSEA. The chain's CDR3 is CSVDVAGVDTGELFF. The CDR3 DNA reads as TGCAGCGTTGATGTAGCAGGGGTTGACACCGGGGAGCTGTTTTTT.

The chain's CDR3 is CASSLADTHSGANVLTF. In nucleotides, the CDR3 is TGTGCCAGCAGTTTGGCTGACACCCACTCTGGGGCCAACGTCCTGACTTTC. V usage is TRBV28 and J usage is TRBJ2-6; no reliable D call. Trimming pared 3 bases from V and 0 bases from J, leaving 12 bases between. CDR3 length: 17 amino acids. Germline CDR1 and CDR2: MDHEN and SYDVKM.

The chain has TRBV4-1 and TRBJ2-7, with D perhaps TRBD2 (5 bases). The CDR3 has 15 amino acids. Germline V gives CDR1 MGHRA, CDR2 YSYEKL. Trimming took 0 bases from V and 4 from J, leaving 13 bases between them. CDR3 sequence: CASSQDSPLGYEQYF. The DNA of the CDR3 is TGCGCCAGCAGCCAAGATTCACCACTAGGATACGAGCAGTACTTC.

DNA for the CDR3: TGTGCCATCAGTCTAGGACGGGGTCAGCCCCAGCATTTT. Translated: CAISLGRGQPQHF. The chain couples TRBV10-3 to TRBJ1-5; D not resolved. This CDR3 is 13 amino acids long. Germline V CDR1 and CDR2: ENHRY, SYGVKD. V was cut by 5 bases and J by 6 bases, with 11 bases left in between.